These T cell receptor beta chains were read from a single sample in a study of metastatic and nonmetastatic thyroid tumors. TCRdb reanalyzed the PCR reads with MiXCR. The data contain about 43,000 clones, about 3.3% of them seen just once; the ten biggest clones take up around 9.9%. The sequenced sample was blood. Source of these receptors: a female donor with papillary thyroid cancer or a benign thyroid nodule (not recorded which). Some clones in this sample may be carry-over from other donors' samples. CDR3s include the opening cysteine and the closing phenylalanine or tryptophan. A D gene is named only where the DNA matches it firmly. Not all rows give a size; the values are once, few, many and, for expanded clones, a class.

d_call j_call clone_size v_call cdr3_aa cdr3_nt
. TRBJ2-2 many TRBV5-5 CASSYGGNTGELFF TGTGCCAGCAGCTACGGGGGAAACACCGGGGAGCTGTTTTTT
TRBD2 TRBJ2-7 many TRBV5-1 CASTGSGLAAYEQYF TGCGCCAGCACAGGGTCGGGACTAGCGGCCTACGAGCAGTACTTC
. TRBJ1-1 few TRBV27 CASAVTVNTEAFF TGTGCCAGCGCCGTTACAGTGAACACTGAAGCTTTCTTT
. TRBJ1-6 many TRBV30 CAWSVGSPLHF TGTGCCTGGAGTGTGGGGTCACCCCTCCACTTT
. TRBJ1-5 many TRBV28 CASSSIPQFTVGNQPQHF TGTGCCAGCAGTTCCATACCCCAATTCACGGTGGGCAATCAGCCCCAGCATTTT
. TRBJ1-2 many TRBV20-1 CSARMGNYGYTF TGCAGTGCTAGGATGGGGAACTATGGCTACACCTTC
TRBD1 TRBJ1-2 . TRBV11-2 CASSPDRVVGGYTF TGTGCCAGCAGCCCGGACAGGGTGGTAGGCGGCTACACCTTC
TRBD2 TRBJ2-2 many TRBV6-1 CASSSRESPGELFF TGTGCCAGCAGTTCGCGGGAGAGTCCCGGGGAGCTGTTTTTT
. TRBJ2-3 . TRBV7-2 CASSLLGWGDTDTQYF TGTGCCAGCAGCTTACTTGGATGGGGGGACACAGATACGCAGTATTTT
TRBD1 TRBJ2-2 . TRBV19 CASRGTGIAGELFF TGTGCCAGTAGGGGGACAGGGATCGCCGGGGAGCTGTTTTTT
TRBD1 TRBJ2-1 many TRBV11-2 CASDKTGQGANEQFF TGTGCCAGCGACAAAACGGGACAGGGGGCGAATGAGCAGTTCTTC
. TRBJ2-1 . TRBV5-1 CASSLASTEPNEQFF TGCGCCAGCAGCTTGGCCTCGACAGAACCCAATGAGCAGTTCTTC
TRBD1 TRBJ1-3 many TRBV30 CAWAGTGHSGNTIYF TGTGCCTGGGCCGGGACAGGGCATTCTGGAAACACCATATATTTT
TRBD1 TRBJ2-7 few TRBV12-3/TRBV12-4 CASSFTRPGTGTYEQYF TGTGCCAGCAGTTTTACCCGACCCGGGACAGGAACCTACGAGCAGTACTTC
. TRBJ1-2 few TRBV28 CASRSPVSAGYGYTF TGTGCCAGCAGGAGCCCAGTTTCCGCAGGCTATGGCTACACCTTC
. TRBJ2-3 . TRBV30 CAWTGWVGDTQYF TGTGCCTGGACGGGCTGGGTTGGAGATACGCAGTATTTT
TRBD1 TRBJ2-2 few TRBV11-2 CASSLDRGRVGELFF TGTGCCAGCAGCTTAGACAGGGGGAGAGTTGGGGAGCTGTTTTTT
. TRBJ2-3 . TRBV6-2/TRBV6-3 CASSDRRYTDTQYF TGTGCCAGCAGTGACAGGCGGTACACAGATACGCAGTATTTT
TRBD1 TRBJ1-1 many TRBV7-9 CASSPRRGGSRLLF TGTGCCAGCAGCCCCCGCAGGGGGGGTTCTCGTCTCCTCTTT
TRBD1 TRBJ2-7 many TRBV6-2/TRBV6-3 CASSLQGGTYEQYF TGTGCCAGCAGTTTACAGGGGGGCACCTACGAGCAGTACTTC
. TRBJ2-7 many TRBV4-2 CASSQGPDYEQYF TGTGCCAGCAGCCAAGGCCCTGACTACGAGCAGTACTTC
. TRBJ1-3 few TRBV28 CASISPAEPHSGNTIYF TGTGCCAGCATCTCTCCCGCGGAGCCTCACTCTGGAAACACCATATATTTT
. TRBJ1-1 many TRBV30 CAWRGLVENTEAFF TGTGCCTGGAGGGGGTTGGTCGAGAACACTGAAGCTTTCTTT
TRBD1 TRBJ1-2 few TRBV28 CASTPRDRPMHGYTF TGTGCCAGTACCCCCCGGGACAGACCTATGCATGGCTACACCTTC
TRBD1 TRBJ2-7 . TRBV6-1 CASSPTPGQGAYEQYF TGTGCCAGCAGTCCTACCCCGGGACAGGGGGCATACGAGCAGTACTTC
TRBD2 TRBJ2-1 . TRBV28 CASRRTSGSYNEQFF TGTGCCAGCAGGAGGACTAGCGGCTCCTACAATGAGCAGTTCTTC
. TRBJ2-1 . TRBV6-6 CASSYRDDAYNEQFF TGTGCCAGCAGTTACCGGGACGATGCCTACAATGAGCAGTTCTTC
TRBD1 TRBJ1-5 . TRBV6-1 CASTPFLGQGANHQPQHF TGTGCCAGCACCCCATTTTTGGGACAGGGGGCGAACCATCAGCCCCAGCATTTT
. TRBJ2-3 many TRBV5-1 CASSLGAKTDTQYF TGCGCCAGCAGCTTGGGGGCGAAAACAGATACGCAGTATTTT
. TRBJ2-1 many TRBV7-8 CASSLFQPQSTSRYNEQFF TGTGCCAGCAGCTTGTTCCAACCCCAAAGTACTTCTAGGTACAATGAGCAGTTCTTC
TRBD1 TRBJ1-2 many TRBV6-4 CASSDSDRGYGYTF TGTGCCAGCAGTGACTCGGACAGGGGGTATGGCTACACCTTC
TRBD2 TRBJ2-5 many TRBV30 CAWSAYSGLAGGRLLETQYF TGTGCCTGGAGTGCCTACTCGGGACTAGCGGGAGGCAGGTTATTAGAGACCCAGTACTTC
. TRBJ1-5 . TRBV10-3 CAISAGNQPQHF TGTGCCATCAGCGCAGGGAATCAGCCCCAGCATTTT
. TRBJ1-1 many TRBV6-6 CASSYSAGNTEAFF TGTGCCAGCAGTTACTCGGCAGGGAACACTGAAGCTTTCTTT
. TRBJ2-1 few TRBV24-1 CATSGGSGWGDEQFF TGTGCCACCAGTGGGGGTAGCGGATGGGGGGATGAGCAGTTCTTC
. TRBJ1-6 few TRBV28 CASSPPRGPLHF TGTGCCAGCAGTCCTCCCAGGGGACCCCTCCACTTT
. TRBJ2-5 many TRBV3-1 CASSYEQETQYF TGTGCCAGCAGTTACGAACAAGAGACCCAGTACTTC
. TRBJ2-7 few TRBV12-3/TRBV12-4 CASSPTRTYEQYF TGTGCCAGCAGCCCGACTAGGACCTACGAGCAGTACTTC
TRBD2 TRBJ2-2 few TRBV6-1 CASKGGFTGELFF TGTGCCAGCAAGGGAGGGTTTACCGGGGAGCTGTTTTTT
TRBD1 TRBJ1-6 . TRBV12-3/TRBV12-4 CASRGLDRASPLHF TGTGCCAGCAGGGGACTTGACAGGGCTTCACCCCTCCACTTT
. TRBJ1-4 many TRBV30 CAWRDKTGWGEKLFF TGTGCCTGGAGAGACAAAACAGGGTGGGGTGAAAAACTGTTTTTT